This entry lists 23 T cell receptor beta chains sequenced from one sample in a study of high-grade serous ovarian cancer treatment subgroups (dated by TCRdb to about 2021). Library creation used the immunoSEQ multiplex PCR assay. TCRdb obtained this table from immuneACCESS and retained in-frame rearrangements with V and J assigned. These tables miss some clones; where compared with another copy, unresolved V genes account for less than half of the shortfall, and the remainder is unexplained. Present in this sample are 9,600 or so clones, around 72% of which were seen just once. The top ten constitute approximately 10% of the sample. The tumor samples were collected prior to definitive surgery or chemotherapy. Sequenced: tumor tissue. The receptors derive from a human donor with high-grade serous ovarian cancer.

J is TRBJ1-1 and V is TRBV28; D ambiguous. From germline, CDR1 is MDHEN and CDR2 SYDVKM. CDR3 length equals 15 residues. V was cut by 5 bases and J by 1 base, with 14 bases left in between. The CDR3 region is CASSGLLGGNTEAFF. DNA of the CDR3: TGTGCCAGCAGTGGGTTGTTGGGAGGGAACACTGAAGCTTTCTTT.

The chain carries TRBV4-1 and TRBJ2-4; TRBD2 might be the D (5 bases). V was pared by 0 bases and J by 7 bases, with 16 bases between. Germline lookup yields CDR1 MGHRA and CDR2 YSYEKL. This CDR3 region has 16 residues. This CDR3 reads CASSQDLREPENIQYF. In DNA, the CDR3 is TGCGCCAGCAGCCAAGATCTCCGGGAACCTGAGAACATTCAGTACTTC.

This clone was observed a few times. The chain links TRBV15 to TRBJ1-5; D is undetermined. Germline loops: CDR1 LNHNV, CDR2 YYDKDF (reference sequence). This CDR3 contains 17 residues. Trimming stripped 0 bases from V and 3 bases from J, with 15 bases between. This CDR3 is CATSRDIGSAFNQPQHF. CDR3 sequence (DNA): TGTGCCACCAGCAGAGATATTGGTTCTGCTTTCAATCAGCCCCAGCATTTT.

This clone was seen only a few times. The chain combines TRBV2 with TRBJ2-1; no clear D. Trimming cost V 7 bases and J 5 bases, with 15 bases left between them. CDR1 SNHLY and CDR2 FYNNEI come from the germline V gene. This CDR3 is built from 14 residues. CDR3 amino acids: CASTFQRIDNEQFF. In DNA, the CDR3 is TGTGCCAGCACTTTCCAGAGAATCGACAATGAGCAGTTCTTC.

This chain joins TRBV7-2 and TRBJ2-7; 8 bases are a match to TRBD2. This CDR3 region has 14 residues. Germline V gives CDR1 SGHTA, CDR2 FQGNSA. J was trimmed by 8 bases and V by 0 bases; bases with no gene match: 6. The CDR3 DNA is TGTGCCAGCAGCTTAGCGGCGGGAGGTTTGCAGCAGTACTTC. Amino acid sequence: CASSLAAGGLQQYF. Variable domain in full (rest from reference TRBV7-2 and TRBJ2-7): GAGVSQSPSNKVTEKGKDVELRCDPISGHTALYWYRQSLGQGLEFLIYFQGNSAPDKSGLPSDRFSAERTGGSVSTLTIQRTQQEDSAVYLCASSLAAGGLQQYFGPGTRLTVT.

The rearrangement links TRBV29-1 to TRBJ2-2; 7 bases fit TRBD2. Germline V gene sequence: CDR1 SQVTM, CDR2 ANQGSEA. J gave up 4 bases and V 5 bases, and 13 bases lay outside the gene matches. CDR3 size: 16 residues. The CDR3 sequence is CSVQRPSRESTGELFF. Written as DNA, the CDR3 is TGCAGCGTTCAGCGGCCCTCGCGGGAGTCCACCGGGGAGCTGTTTTTT.

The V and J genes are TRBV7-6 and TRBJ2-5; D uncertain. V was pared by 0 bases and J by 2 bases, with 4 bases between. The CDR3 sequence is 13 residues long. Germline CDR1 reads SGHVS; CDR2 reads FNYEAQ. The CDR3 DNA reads TGTGCCAGCAGCTTAGCTAGGCAAGAGACCCAGTACTTC. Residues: CASSLARQETQYF.

CDR3 sequence reads: CASTTLNRAYEQYF. The DNA for the CDR3 is TGTGCCAGCACCACATTAAACAGGGCCTACGAGCAGTACTTC. The chain combines TRBV2 with TRBJ2-7, with D possibly TRBD1 on 6 matching bases. The ends were cut back, 7 bases at V and 2 bases at J, with 15 bases in the middle. In germline, CDR1 is SNHLY, CDR2 FYNNEI. The CDR3 contains 14 residues.

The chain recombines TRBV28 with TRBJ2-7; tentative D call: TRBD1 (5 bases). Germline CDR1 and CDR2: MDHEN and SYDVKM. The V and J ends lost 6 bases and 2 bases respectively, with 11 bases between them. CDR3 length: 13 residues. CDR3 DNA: TGTGCCAGCAGGCTACAGGCCCCCTACGAGCAGTACTTC. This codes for CASRLQAPYEQYF.

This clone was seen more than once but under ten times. The CDR3 sequence is CASTYPEDTQYF. The CDR3 DNA sequence: TGTGCCAGCACCTATCCTGAAGATACGCAGTATTTT. The V call is TRBV4-2, the J call TRBJ2-3; D is uncertain. The ends were cut back, 7 bases at V and 5 bases at J, with 10 bases in the middle. This CDR3 contains 12 residues. Germline loops: CDR1 LGHNA, CDR2 YNFKEQ.

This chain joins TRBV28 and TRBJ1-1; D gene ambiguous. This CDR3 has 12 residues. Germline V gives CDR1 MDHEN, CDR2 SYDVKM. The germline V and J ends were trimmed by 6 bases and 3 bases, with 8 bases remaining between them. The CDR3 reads CASRTLHTEAFF. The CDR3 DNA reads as TGTGCCAGCAGGACACTTCACACTGAAGCTTTCTTT.

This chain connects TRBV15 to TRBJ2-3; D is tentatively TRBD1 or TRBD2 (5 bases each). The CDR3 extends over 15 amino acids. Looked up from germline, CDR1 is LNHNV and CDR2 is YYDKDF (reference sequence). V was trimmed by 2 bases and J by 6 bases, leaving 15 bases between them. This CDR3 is CATSRQRTGGDTQYF. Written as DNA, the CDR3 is TGTGCCACCAGCAGACAGCGTACAGGAGGCGATACGCAGTATTTT.

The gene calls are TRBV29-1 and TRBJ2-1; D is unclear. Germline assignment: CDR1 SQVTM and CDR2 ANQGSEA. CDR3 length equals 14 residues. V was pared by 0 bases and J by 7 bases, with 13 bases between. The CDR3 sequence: CSVEDPISVNEQFF. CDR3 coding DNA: TGCAGCGTTGAAGACCCTATCTCGGTGAATGAGCAGTTCTTC.

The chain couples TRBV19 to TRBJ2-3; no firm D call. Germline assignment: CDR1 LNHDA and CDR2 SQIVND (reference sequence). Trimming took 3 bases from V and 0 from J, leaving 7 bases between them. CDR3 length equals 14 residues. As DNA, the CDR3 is TGTGCCAGTAGTATTCTGCTTAGCACAGATACGCAGTATTTT. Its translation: CASSILLSTDTQYF. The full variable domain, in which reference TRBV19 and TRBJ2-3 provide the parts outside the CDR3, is DGGITQSPKYLFRKEGQNVTLSCEQNLNHDAMYWYRQDPGQGLRLIYYSQIVNDFQKGDIAEGYSVSREKKESFPLTVTSAQKNPTAFYLCASSILLSTDTQYFGPGTRLTVL.

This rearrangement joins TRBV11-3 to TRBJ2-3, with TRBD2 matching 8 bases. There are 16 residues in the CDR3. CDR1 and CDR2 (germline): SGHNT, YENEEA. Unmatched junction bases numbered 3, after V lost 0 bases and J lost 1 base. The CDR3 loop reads CASSLDSLAGTDTQYF. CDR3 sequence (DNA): TGTGCCAGCAGCTTAGATTCACTAGCGGGCACAGATACGCAGTATTTT.

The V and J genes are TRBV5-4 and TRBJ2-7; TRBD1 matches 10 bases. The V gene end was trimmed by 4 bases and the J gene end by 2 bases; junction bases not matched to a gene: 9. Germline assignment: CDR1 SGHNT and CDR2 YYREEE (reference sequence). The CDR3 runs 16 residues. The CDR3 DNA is TGTGCCAGCAGCAGCCTGGGACAGGGGACCGCCTACGAGCAGTACTTC. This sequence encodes CASSSLGQGTAYEQYF.

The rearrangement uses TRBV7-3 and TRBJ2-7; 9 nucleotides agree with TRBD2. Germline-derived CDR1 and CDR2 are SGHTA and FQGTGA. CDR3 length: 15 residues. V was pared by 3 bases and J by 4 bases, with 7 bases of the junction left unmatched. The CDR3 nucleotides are TGTGCCAGCAGCTTGAACCTAGCGGGACAATACGAGCAGTACTTC. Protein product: CASSLNLAGQYEQYF. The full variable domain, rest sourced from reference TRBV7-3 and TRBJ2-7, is GAGVSQTPSNKVTEKGKYVELRCDPISGHTALYWYRQSLGQGPEFLIYFQGTGAADDSGLPNDRFFAVRPEGSVSTLKIQRTERGDSAVYLCASSLNLAGQYEQYFGPGTRLTVT.

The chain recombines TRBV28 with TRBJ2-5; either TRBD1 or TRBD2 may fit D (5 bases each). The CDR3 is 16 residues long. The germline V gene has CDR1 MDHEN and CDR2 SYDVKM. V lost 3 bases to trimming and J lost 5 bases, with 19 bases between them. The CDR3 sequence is CASSFQGTGIWETQYF. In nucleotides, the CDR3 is TGTGCCAGCAGTTTCCAAGGGACGGGGATCTGGGAGACCCAGTACTTC.

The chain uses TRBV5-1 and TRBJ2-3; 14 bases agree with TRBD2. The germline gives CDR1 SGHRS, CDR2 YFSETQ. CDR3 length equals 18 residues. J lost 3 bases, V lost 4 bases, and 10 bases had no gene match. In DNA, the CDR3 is TGCGCCAGCAGCCCGGGACTAGCGGGAGCTTACCCTACAGATACGCAGTATTTT. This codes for CASSPGLAGAYPTDTQYF.

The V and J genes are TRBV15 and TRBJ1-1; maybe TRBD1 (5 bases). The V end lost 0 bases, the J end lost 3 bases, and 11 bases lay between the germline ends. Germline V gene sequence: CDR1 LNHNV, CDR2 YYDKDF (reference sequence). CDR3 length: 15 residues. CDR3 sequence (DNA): TGTGCCACCAGCAGAGATCTGGGGGTAGACACTGAAGCTTTCTTT. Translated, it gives CATSRDLGVDTEAFF.

The CDR3 loop is CASSSAGQGFPGELFF. The DNA for the CDR3 is TGTGCCAGCAGCTCAGCGGGACAGGGATTCCCGGGGGAGCTGTTTTTT. The gene calls are TRBV7-8 and TRBJ2-2, with 9 bases that match TRBD1. Germline CDR1 is SGHVS and CDR2 is FQNEAQ. V lost 4 bases to trimming and J lost 8 bases; unmatched junction nucleotides: 11. This CDR3 comprises 16 residues.

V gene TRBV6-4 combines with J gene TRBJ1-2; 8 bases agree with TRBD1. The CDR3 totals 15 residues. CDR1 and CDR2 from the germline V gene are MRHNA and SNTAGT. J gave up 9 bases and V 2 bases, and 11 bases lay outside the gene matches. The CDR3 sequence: CASSDPRIQGVSYTF. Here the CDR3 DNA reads TGTGCCAGCAGTGACCCCCGTATACAGGGGGTAAGCTACACCTTC.

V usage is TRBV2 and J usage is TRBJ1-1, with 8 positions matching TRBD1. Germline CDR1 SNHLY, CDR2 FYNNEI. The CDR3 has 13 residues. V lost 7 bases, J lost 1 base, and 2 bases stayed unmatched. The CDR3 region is CASIGTGNTEAFF. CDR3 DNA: TGTGCCAGCATAGGGACAGGGAACACTGAAGCTTTCTTT.